A selection of T cell receptor beta chains follows, all from one sample in a study of blood T cell repertoires in COVID-19. Sequencing used immunoSEQ multiplex PCR; TCRdb keeps in-frame clones, though not all of them. The sample contains tens of thousands of clones, around nine tenths of which appear only once. Sequenced material: peripheral blood. The receptors here all came from a man in his 60s with acute or convalescent COVID-19. The CDR3 runs from the conserved cysteine through the conserved F or W. D genes are given only for firm matches. For some rows the clone size is stated as once, few or many, or as a class when expanded; others skip it.

J,V,D,size,DNA,CDR3
TRBJ1-1,TRBV4-3,.,.,TGCGCCAGCAGCCAAGCTGAGAGATTGAACACTGAAGCTTTCTTT,CASSQAERLNTEAFF
TRBJ2-2,TRBV20-1,.,.,TGCAGTGCAGGGGTTCCCGGGGAGCTGTTTTTT,CSAGVPGELFF
TRBJ1-2,TRBV4-3,TRBD1,once,TGCGCCAGCAGCCTCAGGGGGCGTTATGGCTACACCTTC,CASSLRGRYGYTF
TRBJ2-7,TRBV11-2,.,.,TGTGCCAGCAGCCCACTCCTGGTAGGGGTATCCTACGAGCAGTACTTC,CASSPLLVGVSYEQYF
TRBJ1-4,TRBV30,.,few,TGTGCCTGGAGTGTACTTGCTGGGAGGAATGAAAAACTGTTTTTT,CAWSVLAGRNEKLFF
TRBJ2-3,TRBV27,.,.,TGTGCCAGCAGTTATCTAGCGTATACAGATACGCAGTATTTT,CASSYLAYTDTQYF
TRBJ1-2,TRBV5-4,TRBD1,.,TGTGCCAGCAGCCCGGACAACAGGGGGGGTAACTATGGCTACACCTTC,CASSPDNRGGNYGYTF
TRBJ1-5,TRBV6-5,TRBD1,.,TGTGCCAGCAGTACAGGGGGGGTTGGCAATCAGCCCCAGCATTTT,CASSTGGVGNQPQHF
TRBJ1-2,TRBV19,.,.,TGTGCCAGTAGTATAACGGACAGATCCTATGGCTACACCTTC,CASSITDRSYGYTF
TRBJ1-2,TRBV30,.,once,TGTGCCTGGAGTAGTGTACCGGACGGGGTCCACGGCTACACCTTC,CAWSSVPDGVHGYTF
TRBJ2-1,TRBV6-2/TRBV6-3,.,.,TGTGCCAGCAGTTACCAGCACCCCACTAGCTCCTACAATGAGCAGTTCTTC,CASSYQHPTSSYNEQFF
TRBJ2-5,TRBV2,TRBD2,few,TGTGCGACGGGAGGCAGCCCTCTAGAGACCCAGTACTTC,CATGGSPLETQYF
TRBJ2-2,TRBV3-1/TRBV3-2,TRBD1,.,TGTGCCAGCAGCCGAGGGATGGGGACAGGGGCCACCGGGGAGCTGTTTTTT,CASSRGMGTGATGELFF
TRBJ1-2,TRBV19,TRBD1,.,TGTGCCAGTAGTTGGGAGGGACAGGGGGCATCGCAAGGCGGCTACACCTTC,CASSWEGQGASQGGYTF
TRBJ2-1,TRBV5-4,TRBD2,.,TGTGCCAGCATAAAGGCGGGGGGCCTATACAATGAGCAGTTCTTC,CASIKAGGLYNEQFF
TRBJ2-1,TRBV7-2,.,.,TGTGCCAGCAGCCCAAAAAATGAGCAGTTCTTC,CASSPKNEQFF
TRBJ2-5,TRBV13,.,.,TGTGCCAGCAGCTTACGACAGGAAATAAACACTCAAGAGACCCAGTACTTC,CASSLRQEINTQETQYF
TRBJ1-1,TRBV19,.,.,TGTGCCAGTACCTTACTAAGTATGAACACTGAAGCTTTCTTT,CASTLLSMNTEAFF
TRBJ1-4,TRBV30,TRBD1,once,TGTGCCTGGAGGCTCTTAGGGACAGGGAATGAAAAACTGTTTTTT,CAWRLLGTGNEKLFF
TRBJ1-1,TRBV4-1,TRBD1,.,TGCGCCAGCAGCCAAGAGGACAGGGGCACTGAAGCTTTCTTT,CASSQEDRGTEAFF
TRBJ1-3,TRBV9,.,.,TGTGCCAGCAGCACTAGCTCTGGAAACACCATATATTTT,CASSTSSGNTIYF
TRBJ1-5,TRBV7-2,.,.,TGTGCCAGCAGCTTAACTAGGGATCAGCCCCAGCATTTT,CASSLTRDQPQHF
TRBJ1-6,TRBV7-2,.,.,TGTGCCAGCAGCTTAAGGGGCACAGGGCATTCACCCCTCCACTTT,CASSLRGTGHSPLHF
TRBJ2-7,TRBV18,TRBD1,.,TGTGCCAGCTCACGGACAGGGGGCAACAGTTACGAGCAGTACTTC,CASSRTGGNSYEQYF
TRBJ2-7,TRBV7-2,.,.,TGTGCCAGCAGCTTCAGGGGCTACGAGCAGTACTTC,CASSFRGYEQYF
TRBJ1-4,TRBV15,.,.,TGTGCCACCAGCAGCCACCCAGTTGGAGGGAATCCCGAAAAACTGTTTTTT,CATSSHPVGGNPEKLFF
TRBJ2-1,TRBV19,TRBD2,.,TGTGCCAGTACATACGGGACTAATATCAACAATGAGCAGTTCTTC,CASTYGTNINNEQFF
TRBJ1-5,TRBV5-6,.,.,TGTGCCAGCAGCTTGGGACAGGTGATGGTTCAGCCCCAGCATTTT,CASSLGQVMVQPQHF
TRBJ2-3,TRBV7-2,TRBD2,.,TGTGCCAGCAGCTTAGCGGGGCGGGGGGTCACAGATACGCAGTATTTT,CASSLAGRGVTDTQYF
TRBJ1-5,TRBV30,.,.,TGTGCCTGGAGTCAGGGAATCATTAGCAATCAGCCCCAGCATTTT,CAWSQGIISNQPQHF
TRBJ1-2,TRBV3-1/TRBV3-2,TRBD1,.,TGTGCCAGCAGCGAGACAGGGAACTATGGCTACACCTTC,CASSETGNYGYTF
TRBJ2-7,TRBV4-3,TRBD1,.,TGCGCCAGCAGCCAAGATGGGTCCGGGACAGGGGGCCATAGAGGCTACGAGCAGTACTTC,CASSQDGSGTGGHRGYEQYF
TRBJ1-1,TRBV3-1/TRBV3-2,.,.,TGTGCCAGCACCCCACAACAGGGGAACACTGAAGCTTTCTTT,CASTPQQGNTEAFF